The 7 T cell receptor beta chains below were found in one sample sequenced in a study of naive and memory T cell subsets. The treatment: skin biopsy from PPD injection site in Mantoux-positive individual. A UMI-containing oligonucleotide was joined by 3' ligation to the TCR cDNA template. The SP2 primer and nested alpha and beta constant region primers amplified ligated cDNA in four rounds. One entry per CDR3 protein, called by TCRdb with MiXCR from the UMI-ligation and nested PCR reads. The data hold approximately 37,000 distinct CDR3 sequences, with approximately 10% observed a single time. Sequencing used skin, obtained from a tuberculin skin test site. The receptor set was obtained from an adult in good health.

This clonotype was seen at least ten times. The V and J genes are TRBV18 and TRBJ1-1; weak D call: TRBD1 (5 bases). Germline CDR1 reads KGHSH; CDR2 reads LQKENI. V lost 6 bases, J lost 2 bases, and 16 bases lay in between. The CDR3 has 15 residues. CDR3 in DNA: TGTGCCAGCTCGCCATTGGCAGGGATAAACACTGAAGCTTTCTTT. This sequence encodes CASSPLAGINTEAFF.

The table lists this clonotype with many counts. This rearrangement joins TRBV19 to TRBJ1-5; D is uncertain. The germline V gene encodes CDR1 LNHDA and CDR2 SQIVND (reference sequence). The CDR3 is 15 amino acids. The V gene lost 5 bases and the J gene lost 0 bases, with 11 bases spanning the gap. CDR3: CASSSSGYSNQPQHF. Written as DNA, the CDR3 is TGTGCCAGTAGTTCCTCCGGATATAGCAATCAGCCCCAGCATTTT. The full variable domain, with the rest looked up from reference TRBV19 and TRBJ1-5, is DGGITQSPKYLFRKEGQNVTLSCEQNLNHDAMYWYRQDPGQGLRLIYYSQIVNDFQKGDIAEGYSVSREKKESFPLTVTSAQKNPTAFYLCASSSSGYSNQPQHFGDGTRLSIL.

This clonotype was seen repeatedly, ten times or more. The rearrangement links TRBV5-6 to TRBJ1-5, with TRBD1 identical over 7 bases. Trimming at V came to 6 bases and at J to 2 bases, leaving 17 bases not matched to a gene. The CDR3 consists of 18 residues. Germline V lookup: CDR1 SGHDT, CDR2 YYEEEE. This CDR3 reads CASIAEDREDKGNQPQHF. The CDR3 DNA reads as TGTGCCAGCATCGCCGAAGACAGGGAGGATAAAGGCAATCAGCCCCAGCATTTT.

This chain connects TRBV27 to TRBJ2-3; TRBD1 matches at 9 bases. Losses at the gene ends were 6 bases for V and 5 bases for J; bases not matched to a gene: 6. The length of the CDR3 is 14 residues. Germline CDR1 and CDR2: MNHEY and SMNVEV (reference sequence). Here the CDR3 reads CASRVQGAGDTQYF. The CDR3 coding sequence is TGTGCCAGCAGAGTACAGGGGGCGGGAGATACGCAGTATTTT.

The table lists this clonotype with a few counts. The chain has TRBV28 and TRBJ2-6; TRBD1 might be the D (5 bases). From germline, CDR1 is MDHEN and CDR2 SYDVKM. V lost 2 bases to trimming and J lost 1 base, with 6 bases between them. The CDR3 is 15 residues long. The DNA for the CDR3 is TGTGCCAGCAGTTTAAGGGGTTCTGGGGCCAACGTCCTGACTTTC. Translating it yields CASSLRGSGANVLTF.

This clonotype was seen many times. The chain recombines TRBV11-3 with TRBJ1-2; D is undetermined. Germline CDR1 and CDR2: SGHNT and YENEEA. This CDR3 has 13 residues. Deletions cut 5 bases from V and 0 bases from J, with 7 bases between. The chain's CDR3 is CASSIDANYGYTF. Written as DNA, the CDR3 is TGTGCCAGCAGCATCGATGCTAACTATGGCTACACCTTC.

This clonotype was detected ten times or more. The rearrangement links TRBV6-5 to TRBJ1-5; D is possibly TRBD1 (6 bases). V lost 4 bases, J lost 4 bases, and 11 bases lay in between. The CDR3 is 14 amino acids. The germline CDR1 and CDR2 sequences are MNHEY and SVGAGI. The CDR3 DNA follows: TGTGCCAGCAGTTTACAGGGTCCGAATCAGCCCCAGCATTTT. As protein: CASSLQGPNQPQHF.